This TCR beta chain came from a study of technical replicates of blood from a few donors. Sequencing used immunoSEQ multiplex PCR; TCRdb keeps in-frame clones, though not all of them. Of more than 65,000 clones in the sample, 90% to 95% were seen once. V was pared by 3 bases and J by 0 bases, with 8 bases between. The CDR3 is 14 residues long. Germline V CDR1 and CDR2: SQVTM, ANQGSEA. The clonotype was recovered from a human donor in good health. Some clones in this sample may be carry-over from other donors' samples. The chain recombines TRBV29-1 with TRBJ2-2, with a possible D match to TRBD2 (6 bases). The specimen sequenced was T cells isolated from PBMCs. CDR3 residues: CSVEGGANTGELFF. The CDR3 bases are TGCAGCGTTGAGGGGGGAGCGAACACCGGGGAGCTGTTTTTT.